This T cell receptor (beta chain) was captured in a study of blood T cell repertoires in COVID-19. About the study: T cells, B-cell-depleted T cells, or PBMCs provided the cDNA or gDNA that served as material.

Germline values: CDR1 MNHEY, CDR2 SVGAGI. This CDR3 comprises 12 residues. Deletions cut 6 bases from V and 3 bases from J, with 9 bases between. Original analysis: Amplification with reference gene primers provided the estimates of nucleated cell counts. Generated by immunoSEQ multiplex PCR, the TCRdb table keeps only in-frame clones and is missing some. V, J and clone size are those of that table, while D and trimming were read from the DNA. The profile covers 25,000 to 30,000 clones, with around 92% appearing a single time and roughly 3% taken by the ten largest. This rearrangement joins TRBV6-5 to TRBJ2-7, with TRBD2 as a possible D gene (5 bases). The source material was peripheral blood. This receptor was obtained from a human donor in a cohort sampled during active COVID-19. CDR3 coding DNA: TGTGCCAGCAGCCGGGGTGTCTACGAGCAGTACTTC. It encodes CASSRGVYEQYF.